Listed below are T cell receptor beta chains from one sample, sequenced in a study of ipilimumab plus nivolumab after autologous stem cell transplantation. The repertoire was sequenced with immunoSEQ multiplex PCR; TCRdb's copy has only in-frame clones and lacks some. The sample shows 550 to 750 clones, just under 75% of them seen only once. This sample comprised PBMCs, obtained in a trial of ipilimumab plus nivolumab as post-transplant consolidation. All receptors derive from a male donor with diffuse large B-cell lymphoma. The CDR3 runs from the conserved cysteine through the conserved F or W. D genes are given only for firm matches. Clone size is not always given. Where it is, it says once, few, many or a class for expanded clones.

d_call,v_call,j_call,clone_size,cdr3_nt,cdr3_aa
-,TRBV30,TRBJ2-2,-,TGTGCCTGGAGTAAAGGACAGGGAGGGCACCGGGAGCTGTTTTTT,CAWSKGQGGHRELFF
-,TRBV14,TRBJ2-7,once,TGTGCCAGCAGCCAACTACAGGGCTACGAGCAGTACTTC,CASSQLQGYEQYF
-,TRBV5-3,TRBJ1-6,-,TGTGCCAGCAGCTTAGGGTCTTATAATTCACCCCTCCACTTT,CASSLGSYNSPLHF
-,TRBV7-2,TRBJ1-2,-,TGTGCCAGCAGCCGGACGACTAACTATGGCTACACCTTC,CASSRTTNYGYTF
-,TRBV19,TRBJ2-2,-,TGTGCCAGTAGTACAAGGACCGGGGAGCTGTTTTTT,CASSTRTGELFF
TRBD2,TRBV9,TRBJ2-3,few,TGTGCCAGCAGCTTGTCCGGGGGGGCTACCACAGATACGCAGTATTTT,CASSLSGGATTDTQYF
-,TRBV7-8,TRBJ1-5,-,TGTGCCAGCAGCTTAAAGGCCCTTGATCAGCCCCAGCATTTT,CASSLKALDQPQHF
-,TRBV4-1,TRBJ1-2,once,TGCGCCAGCAGCCAAGTGGCGGGGGCGGGCGGCTACACCTTC,CASSQVAGAGGYTF
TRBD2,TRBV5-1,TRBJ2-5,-,TGCGCCAGCAGCTTGGCCCCTCGAGCGGGGGCTGAAGAGCAGTACTTC,CASSLAPRAGAEEQYF
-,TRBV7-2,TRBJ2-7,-,TGTGCCAGCAGCTTAGATTGGAGGGACGAGCAGTACTTC,CASSLDWRDEQYF
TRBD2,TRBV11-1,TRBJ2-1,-,TGTGCCAGCAGCTTAACTACAGCGGGGGGGCCCCACAATGAGCAGTTCTTC,CASSLTTAGGPHNEQFF
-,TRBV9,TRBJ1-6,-,TGTGCCAGCAGCGGGGGGGGTAGTAGTTCACCCCTCCACTTT,CASSGGGSSSPLHF
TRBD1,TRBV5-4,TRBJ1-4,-,TGTGCCAGCAGCTTTGGACAGGGAGATGAAAAACTGTTTTTT,CASSFGQGDEKLFF
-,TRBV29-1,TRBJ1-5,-,TGCAGCGTCCGAGCCGATAATAGCAATCAGCCCCAGCATTTT,CSVRADNSNQPQHF
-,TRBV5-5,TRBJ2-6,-,TGTGCCAGCACTCTCGCACAAAGTCGGGCCAACGTCCTGACTTTC,CASTLAQSRANVLTF
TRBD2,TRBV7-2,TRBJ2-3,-,TGTGCCAGCAGCCCCTTAGCGGGGTATAGCACAGATACGCAGTATTTT,CASSPLAGYSTDTQYF
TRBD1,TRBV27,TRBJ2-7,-,TGTGCCAGCCGGAAGGGACAGGTCGCCTACGAGCAGTACTTC,CASRKGQVAYEQYF
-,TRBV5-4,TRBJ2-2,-,TGTGCCAGCAGCCGGGGACTGGAAAACACCGGGGAGCTGTTTTTT,CASSRGLENTGELFF
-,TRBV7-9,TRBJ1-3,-,TGTGCCAGCAGCTACAACACAGGGTTCTCTGGAAACACCATATATTTT,CASSYNTGFSGNTIYF
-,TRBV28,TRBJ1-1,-,TGTGCCAGCAGTCCAATGACAGTTGAAGCTTTCTTT,CASSPMTVEAFF
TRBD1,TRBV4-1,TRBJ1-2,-,TGCGCCAGCAGCCGCCAAATCATAGACAGGGGGCCGGTATATGGCTACACCTTC,CASSRQIIDRGPVYGYTF
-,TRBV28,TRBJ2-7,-,TGTGCCAGCAGAAGGGAGCAACTGAACTCCTACGAGCAGTACTTC,CASRREQLNSYEQYF
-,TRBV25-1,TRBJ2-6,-,TGTGCCAGCAGTGGAACTACTGGACAAAGTCGGGCCAACGTCCTGACTTTC,CASSGTTGQSRANVLTF
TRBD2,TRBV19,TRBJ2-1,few,TGTGCCAGTAGTTCGGGGGGCTCCTACAATGAGCAGTTCTTC,CASSSGGSYNEQFF
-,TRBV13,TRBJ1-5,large,TGTGCCAGCAGCTTAGGGGGGTACAATCAGCCCCAGCATTTT,CASSLGGYNQPQHF
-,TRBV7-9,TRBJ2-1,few,TGTGCCAGCAGCCCTAGGGGCGCCCTCTACAATGAGCAGTTCTTC,CASSPRGALYNEQFF
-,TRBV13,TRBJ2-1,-,TGTGCCAGCAGCTTAGGCCCTCACAATGAGCAGTTCTTC,CASSLGPHNEQFF
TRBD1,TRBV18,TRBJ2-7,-,TGTGCCAGCTCACCGGACAGGACAACCTACGAGCAGTACTTC,CASSPDRTTYEQYF
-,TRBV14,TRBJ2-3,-,TGTGCCAGCAGCCAGCTAGGTACAGATACGCAGTATTTT,CASSQLGTDTQYF
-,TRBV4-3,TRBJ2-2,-,TGCGCCAGCAGCCAACAATTACGGACTGCTCGGGGCACCGGGGAGCTGTTTTTT,CASSQQLRTARGTGELFF
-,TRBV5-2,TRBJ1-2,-,TGTGCCAGCAGCTTAGGGACAGGGTGGGGCTACACCTTC,CASSLGTGWGYTF
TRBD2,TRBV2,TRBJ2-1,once,TGTGCCAGCAGCCCCGGGACTAGCGGCTGGGTGGAGCAGTTCTTC,CASSPGTSGWVEQFF
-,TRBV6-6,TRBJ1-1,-,TGTGCCAGCAGTTACTCATCAAGGCCTGAAGCTTTCTTT,CASSYSSRPEAFF
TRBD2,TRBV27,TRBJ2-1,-,TGTGCCAGCAGCCATAGCGGGCCCTCCTACAATGAGCAGTTCTTC,CASSHSGPSYNEQFF
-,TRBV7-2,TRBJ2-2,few,TGTGCCAGCAGCTTAGTTAGTTCTCTCGGGCCCGGGGAGCTGTTTTTT,CASSLVSSLGPGELFF
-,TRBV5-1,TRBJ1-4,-,TGCGCCAGCAGCTTGACGGGGGGAAGTAATGAAAAACTGTTTTTT,CASSLTGGSNEKLFF
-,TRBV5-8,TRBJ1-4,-,TGTGCCAGCAGCTCGTATGCAACTAATGAAAAACTGTTTTTT,CASSSYATNEKLFF
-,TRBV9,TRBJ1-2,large,TGTGCCAGCAGCTCGGAAACGCCTCCCTGGGGCTACACCTTC,CASSSETPPWGYTF
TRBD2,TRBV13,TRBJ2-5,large,TGTGCCAGCAGCAGAAGACTAGCGGGGGGGCCTGAGACCCAGTACTTC,CASSRRLAGGPETQYF
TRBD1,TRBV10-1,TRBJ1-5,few,TGCGCCAGCAGTGGCATTCCGGGACAGGGGAAAATTCACAATCAGCCCCAGCATTTT,CASSGIPGQGKIHNQPQHF
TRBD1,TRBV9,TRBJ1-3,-,TGTGCCAGCAGCGGACACCGACAGGGTTACGGAAACACCATATATTTT,CASSGHRQGYGNTIYF
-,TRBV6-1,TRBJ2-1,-,TGTGCCAGCAGTGGCGAAGGCTGGGCTGAGCAGTTCTTC,CASSGEGWAEQFF
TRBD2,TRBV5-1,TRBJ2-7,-,TGCGCCAGCAGTTGGACTAGCGGGGCCACGGCCCCCTACGAGCAGTACTTC,CASSWTSGATAPYEQYF
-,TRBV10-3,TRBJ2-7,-,TGTGCCATCAGTGAGTCGGGCCACTCCTTAAGCTACGAGCAGTACTTC,CAISESGHSLSYEQYF
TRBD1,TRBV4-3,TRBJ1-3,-,TGCGCCAGCAGCCATAGACAGGGCTCTGGAAACACCATATATTTT,CASSHRQGSGNTIYF
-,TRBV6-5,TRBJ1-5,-,TGTGCCAGCAGACTACGGGACATCGGGAGGCCCCAGCATTTT,CASRLRDIGRPQHF
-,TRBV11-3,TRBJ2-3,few,TGTGCCAGCAGCTCGGCTCATTTCACAGATACGCAGTATTTT,CASSSAHFTDTQYF
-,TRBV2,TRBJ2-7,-,TGTGCCAGCAGTGTCGGGCCCCACGAGCAGTACTTC,CASSVGPHEQYF
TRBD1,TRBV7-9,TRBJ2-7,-,TGTGCCAGCAGCTTAGACAGGGGCGAGCAGTACTTC,CASSLDRGEQYF
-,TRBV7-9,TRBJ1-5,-,TGTGCCAGCAGCAAGTATAGCAATCAGCCCCAGCATTTT,CASSKYSNQPQHF
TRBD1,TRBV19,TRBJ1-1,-,TGTGCCAGTAACGCTCCGGGACAGAGGATGTCTGAAGCTTTCTTT,CASNAPGQRMSEAFF
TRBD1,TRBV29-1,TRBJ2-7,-,TGCAGCGTTGAAGGAGGGGACAGCGTCTACGAGCAGTACTTC,CSVEGGDSVYEQYF
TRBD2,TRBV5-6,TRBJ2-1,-,TGTGCCAGCAGCACCAGGGGACTAGCGGGGGTGAATGAGCAGTTCTTC,CASSTRGLAGVNEQFF